These 23 T cell receptor beta chains originate from one sample sequenced in a study of shared clonotypes between healthy human individuals. Assay: immunoSEQ multiplex PCR; the TCRdb copy retains only in-frame clones and omits some. The sample lists some 2.1 million clones; 90% to 95% were seen once. The material sequenced was naive CD4+ T cells sorted from blood. Indicated subset: CD45RA+ positively selected. Receptor source: a man aged 18 to 35 in good health.

The chain uses TRBV6-1 and TRBJ2-7, with a possible D match to TRBD1 (5 bases). The ends were cut back, 7 bases at V and 5 bases at J, with 12 bases in the middle. The germline V gene encodes CDR1 MNHNS and CDR2 SASEGT. The CDR3 totals 12 residues. CDR3 protein: CASTAGHHEQYF. The CDR3 DNA reads as TGTGCCAGCACTGCAGGGCACCACGAGCAGTACTTC.

The chain recombines TRBV27 with TRBJ2-7; D not certain. This CDR3 contains 13 residues. CDR1 is MNHEY, CDR2 SMNVEV, per germline (reference sequence). With 3 bases removed from V and 0 bases from J, the gap between germline ends came to 6 bases. The CDR3 reads CASSFYSSYEQYF. The CDR3 nucleotides read TGTGCCAGCAGTTTCTACAGCTCCTACGAGCAGTACTTC.

This chain uses TRBV29-1 with TRBJ2-7; D possibly corresponds to TRBD2 (5 bases). Germline lookup yields CDR1 SQVTM and CDR2 ANQGSEA. The V and J ends lost 7 bases and 9 bases respectively, with 19 bases between them. The CDR3 spans 12 residues. CDR3 in amino acids: CSGRNLYEGQYF. The CDR3 bases are TGCAGCGGACGGAACCTCTACGAGGGGCAGTACTTC.

Comments on this clone: A clone one base away is much larger, so this may be a read error. No conserved phenylalanine or tryptophan ends this CDR3, so it is likely a read error. V usage is TRBV5-1 and J usage is TRBJ2-7; a possible D gene is TRBD2 (6 bases). Looked up from germline, CDR1 is SGHRS and CDR2 is YFSETQ. The CDR3 has 14 amino acids. Trimming took off 4 bases at V and 2 bases at J, with 13 bases between the two ends. The CDR3 protein is CASSPGDSPYEQYS. In DNA, the CDR3 is TGCGCCAGCAGCCCGGGAGATTCCCCCTACGAGCAGTACTCC.

This chain uses TRBV5-8 with TRBJ2-2; 7 positions agree with TRBD1. V dropped 5 bases and J dropped 3; count of bases not matched to a gene: 7. The germline CDR1 and CDR2 sequences are SGHTS and YDEGEE. This CDR3 contains 15 residues. DNA of the CDR3: TGTGCCAGCAGTCGGGACAGCTCCCACACCGGGGAGCTGTTTTTT. It is translated as CASSRDSSHTGELFF.

The rearrangement joins TRBV7-8 to TRBJ2-1; no firm D call. Germline assignment: CDR1 SGHVS and CDR2 FQNEAQ. The CDR3 contains 14 residues. Trimming took off 1 base at V and 10 bases at J, with 14 bases between the two ends. CDR3 bases: TGTGCCAGCAGCTTAGTTGCTTCTCGTTCCGAGCAGTTCTTC. This sequence encodes CASSLVASRSEQFF.

This chain uses TRBV28 with TRBJ1-2, with 7 positions matching TRBD1. The length of the CDR3 is 16 residues. The V segment lost 6 bases and the J segment 5 bases; nucleotides outside the gene matches: 15. Germline loops: CDR1 MDHEN, CDR2 SYDVKM. The CDR3 sequence is CASRTPRGPGGYGYTF. In DNA, the CDR3 is TGTGCCAGCAGGACCCCTAGGGGGCCGGGAGGGTATGGCTACACCTTC.

This chain joins TRBV27 and TRBJ2-7; 8 bases are a match to TRBD1. Germline CDR1 is MNHEY and CDR2 is SMNVEV (reference sequence). The V and J ends lost 7 bases and 7 bases, in that order; junction bases with no gene match: 15. This CDR3 has 15 residues. The CDR3 nucleotides read TGTGCCAGCACCTTCCGTTGGGACAGGCCGGGGGAGCAGTACTTC. Its protein is CASTFRWDRPGEQYF.

In this sample, this clone turned up a few times. The chain combines TRBV28 with TRBJ1-2; D gene ambiguous. The CDR3 covers 11 residues. V was clipped by 4 bases and J by 8 bases, with 8 bases between them. CDR1 MDHEN and CDR2 SYDVKM come from the germline V gene. The CDR3 nucleotides are TGTGCCAGCAGTTCTGGGCTAGGCTACACCTTC. The encoded protein is CASSSGLGYTF.

The genes are TRBV5-8 and TRBJ1-6; D not resolved. From germline, CDR1 is SGHTS and CDR2 YDEGEE. The CDR3 runs to 16 residues. Trimming took 0 bases from V and 7 from J, leaving 14 bases between them. The CDR3 sequence is CASSLGMGGRNSPLHF. The CDR3, as DNA: TGTGCCAGCAGCTTGGGGATGGGAGGACGGAATTCACCCCTCCACTTT.

This chain joins TRBV11-2 and TRBJ2-7; TRBD1 agrees at 7 bases. The germline gives CDR1 SGHAT, CDR2 FQNNGV. CDR3 length equals 15 residues. The trim removed 5 bases at V and 5 bases at J, leaving 12 bases unmatched. CDR3 in amino acids: CASSLIRDRAHEQYF. As DNA, the CDR3 is TGTGCCAGCAGCCTCATCCGAGACAGGGCCCACGAGCAGTACTTC.

This clone was counted once. Other DNA sequences of this sample code for an identical CDR3. This rearrangement joins TRBV10-1 to TRBJ2-5, with D perhaps assigned TRBD1 or TRBD2 (5 bases each). Deletions cut 0 bases from V and 4 bases from J, with 9 bases between. The CDR3 is made up of 14 amino acids. Germline V gene lookup returns CDR1 WNHNN and CDR2 SYGVQD (reference sequence). The CDR3 loop is CASSESPGRETQYF. For the CDR3, the DNA is TGCGCCAGCAGTGAGTCCCCAGGGAGAGAGACCCAGTACTTC.

CDR3 coding DNA: TGTGCCAGCAGTCCATGGGACGGCTCCTACGAGCAGTACTTC. It yields the protein CASSPWDGSYEQYF. This chain links TRBV27 with TRBJ2-7, with D possibly called TRBD1 or TRBD2 (5 bases each). The CDR3 sequence is 14 residues long. CDR1 is MNHEY, CDR2 SMNVEV, per germline (reference sequence). V was shortened by 5 bases and J by 0 bases, with 11 bases between the two germline ends.

The chain recombines TRBV27 with TRBJ1-1; tentative D call: TRBD1 (6 bases). The V end lost 1 base, the J end lost 1 base, and 13 bases lay between the germline ends. CDR3 size: 16 residues. From germline, CDR1 is MNHEY and CDR2 SMNVEV (reference sequence). CDR3 in DNA: TGTGCCAGCAGTTTATTCAGGGGTGTCAAGAACACTGAAGCTTTCTTT. Its protein is CASSLFRGVKNTEAFF.

V usage is TRBV6-4 and J usage is TRBJ2-3, with TRBD1 identical over 9 bases. CDR1 is MRHNA and CDR2 is SNTAGT in the germline V gene. The V segment lost 3 bases and the J segment 3 bases; nucleotides outside the gene matches: 13. The CDR3 sequence is 18 residues long. The CDR3: CASSDWVGTGGATDTQYF. In DNA form, the CDR3 reads TGTGCCAGCAGTGATTGGGTAGGAACAGGGGGCGCGACAGATACGCAGTATTTT.

The chain combines TRBV6-5 with TRBJ2-3; 8 nucleotides line up with TRBD1. The junction had 3 bases not matched to a gene; V was cut back by 2 bases and J by 5 bases. The CDR3 is 14 residues long. Germline loops: CDR1 MNHEY, CDR2 SVGAGI. The CDR3 DNA reads as TGTGCCAGCAGTTACAGACAGGGGAAAGATACGCAGTATTTT. Its protein product is CASSYRQGKDTQYF.

Notes on this clone: A junction end diverges from the germline sequence, so it may reflect a read error. This chain links TRBV7-7 with TRBJ1-3; D uncertain. CDR1 is SSHAT and CDR2 is FNYEAQ in the germline V gene (reference sequence). The CDR3 spans 11 residues. CDR3 nucleotides: TGTGCTAGCAGCCCCGCCAAGACCATATATTTT. It specifies CASSPAKTIYF.

Points on this clone: Other DNA sequences within the sample encode an identical CDR3. The chain joins TRBV5-4 to TRBJ2-7; either TRBD1 or TRBD2 may fit D (5 bases each). There are 13 residues in the CDR3. Germline-derived CDR1 and CDR2 are SGHNT and YYREEE (reference sequence). Between the trimmed V and J ends, which lost 3 bases and 0 bases, there was a span of 7 bases. This CDR3 reads CASSSGPSYEQYF. The CDR3 coding sequence is TGTGCCAGCAGCTCGGGGCCCTCCTACGAGCAGTACTTC.

The V call is TRBV6-5, the J call TRBJ1-1; D is unresolved. The V gene's germline CDR1 is MNHEY and CDR2 SVGAGI. The CDR3 is 14 amino acids. Trimming removed 2 bases from V and 4 bases from J, with 11 bases in between. The CDR3 DNA is TGTGCCAGCAGTTACGCCCCTTTGGGCACTGAAGCTTTCTTT. Encoded protein: CASSYAPLGTEAFF.

This clone was seen once. The rearrangement uses TRBV14 and TRBJ2-5; TRBD2 matches at 8 bases. With V trimmed by 0 bases and J by 4 bases, 13 bases remained unmatched. This CDR3 spans 18 amino acids. The germline gives CDR1 SGHDN, CDR2 FVKESK. In nucleotides, the CDR3 is TGTGCCAGCAGCCAAGATCTCGGCGGGGGGTTATTTATAGAGACCCAGTACTTC. Protein product: CASSQDLGGGLFIETQYF. Combining the CDR3 with reference TRBV14 and TRBJ2-5 gives the whole variable domain EAGVTQFPSHSVIEKGQTVTLRCDPISGHDNLYWYRRVMGKEIKFLLHFVKESKQDESGMPNNRFLAERTGGTYSTLKVQPAELEDSGVYFCASSQDLGGGLFIETQYFGPGTRLLVL.

The chain joins TRBV30 to TRBJ2-1, with 7 bases that match TRBD2. The trim removed 4 bases at V and 9 bases at J, leaving 12 bases unmatched. CDR3 size: 14 residues. Germline-derived CDR1 and CDR2 are GTSNPN and SVGIG (reference sequence). The CDR3 DNA follows: TGTGCCTGGAACCCGGCCTCTACTAGCGTTGAGCAGTTCTTC. This translates into CAWNPASTSVEQFF.

Concerning this clone itself: Different DNA sequences within this sample yield the same CDR3. The chain combines TRBV7-2 with TRBJ2-7; TRBD2 matches at 11 bases. Germline-derived CDR1 and CDR2 are SGHTA and FQGNSA. The CDR3 sequence is 16 residues long. The ends lost 1 base at V and 3 bases at J; junction bases unmatched: 5. The DNA of the CDR3 is TGTGCCAGCAGCTTAGGGGGGCTAGCGGGAGGCTACGAGCAGTACTTC. It encodes CASSLGGLAGGYEQYF.

The chain is built from TRBV30 and TRBJ1-5, with 7 positions matching TRBD1. Germline loops: CDR1 GTSNPN, CDR2 SVGIG (reference sequence). V shed 0 bases, J shed 8 bases, and the junction held 7 bases outside the gene matches. This CDR3 is 14 amino acids long. As DNA, the CDR3 is TGTGCCTGGAGTGTGAACAGGGGATTTGAGCCCCAGCATTTT. It translates to CAWSVNRGFEPQHF.